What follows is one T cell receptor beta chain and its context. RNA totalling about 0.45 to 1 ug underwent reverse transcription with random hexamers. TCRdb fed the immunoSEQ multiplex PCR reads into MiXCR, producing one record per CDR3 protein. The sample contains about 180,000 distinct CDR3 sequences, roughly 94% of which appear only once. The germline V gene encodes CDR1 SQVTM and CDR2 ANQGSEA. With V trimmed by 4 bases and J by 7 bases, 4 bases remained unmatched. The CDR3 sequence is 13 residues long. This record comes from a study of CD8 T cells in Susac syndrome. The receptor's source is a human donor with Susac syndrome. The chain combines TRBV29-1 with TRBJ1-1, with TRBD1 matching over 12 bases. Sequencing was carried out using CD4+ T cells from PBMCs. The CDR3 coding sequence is TGCAGCGTTGGGGACAGGGGGCTCGTTGAAGCTTTCTTT. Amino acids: CSVGDRGLVEAFF. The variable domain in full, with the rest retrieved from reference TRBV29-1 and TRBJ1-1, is SAVISQKPSRDICQRGTSLTIQCQVDSQVTMMFWYRQQPGQSLTLIATANQGSEATYESGFVIDKFPISRPNLTFSTLTVSNMSPEDSSIYLCSVGDRGLVEAFFGQGTRLTVV.